A selection of T cell receptor beta chains follows, all from one sample in a study of blood T cell repertoires in COVID-19. Clones were read by immunoSEQ multiplex PCR, and TCRdb kept only the in-frame ones, dropping some. The sample consists of under 300,000 clones, under 90% of them appearing once. Sequenced: PBMCs or T cells enriched from blood (not recorded which). The receptors were sampled from a woman aged 55-75 years who had recovered from COVID-19. Each CDR3 is given with its conserved first and last residue. Fields, in order: D gene, clone size, J gene, V gene, CDR3 DNA, CDR3 protein. D genes are given only for firm matches. Rows give clone size only sometimes, using once, few, many, or a class for an expanded clone.

-,-,TRBJ1-1,TRBV9,TGTGCCAGCAGCGTAGGCGGGTCGCTGTTATCTGAAGCTTTCTTT,CASSVGGSLLSEAFF
-,once,TRBJ1-2,TRBV19,TGTGCCAGTAGGGGGTGGACAGCAGAGTTAGCTAACTATGGCTACACCTTC,CASRGWTAELANYGYTF
-,-,TRBJ1-6,TRBV13,TGTGCCAGCAGCCTCCGACAGGTTAATTCACCCCTCCACTTT,CASSLRQVNSPLHF
-,-,TRBJ1-1,TRBV20-1,TGCAGTGCCAGGGGAGACACTGAAGCTTTCTTT,CSARGDTEAFF
TRBD2,few,TRBJ2-1,TRBV10-3,TGTGCCATCAGCCCGACTAGCGGGAGAAAGGGGGAGTTCTTC,CAISPTSGRKGEFF
-,-,TRBJ1-2,TRBV19,TGTGCCAGTATTGAGGAACAGGGCAGAGGCTACACCTTC,CASIEEQGRGYTF
TRBD2,-,TRBJ2-3,TRBV19,TGTGCCAGTAGTATAGGAGCGGGAGGGCCCACAGATACGCAGTATTTT,CASSIGAGGPTDTQYF
-,-,TRBJ2-7,TRBV28,TGTGCCAGCAGTTCAGGCACCTACGAGCAGTACTTC,CASSSGTYEQYF
-,-,TRBJ2-7,TRBV7-9,TGTGCCAGTCGGCTAGGCGACAGCTTCGTATACGAGCAGTACTTC,CASRLGDSFVYEQYF
-,-,TRBJ1-2,TRBV27,TGTGCCAGCAGCAGCCCAAACCGGTCGGGGACCGGGAGGGCCACCTTC,CASSSPNRSGTGRATF
TRBD1,-,TRBJ2-7,TRBV28,TGTGCCACCAGACAGGGGGCAGGGTCCTACGAGCAGTACTTC,CATRQGAGSYEQYF
-,-,TRBJ1-5,TRBV9,TGTGCCAGCAGCGAGCAGGGGTTCAATCAGCCCCAGCATTTT,CASSEQGFNQPQHF
TRBD2,-,TRBJ2-7,TRBV3-1/TRBV3-2,TGTGCCAGCAGCCAAGCCTTTTCTAGCGGGAGTGGCGAGCAGTACTTC,CASSQAFSSGSGEQYF
TRBD2,-,TRBJ2-5,TRBV5-1,TGCGCCAGCAGCTTCGGAACTAGCGGGAGGCAAGAGACCCAGTACTTC,CASSFGTSGRQETQYF
-,-,TRBJ1-1,TRBV24-1,TGTGCCACCAGTGACCGGGGAACAGCTTTCTTT,CATSDRGTAFF
-,-,TRBJ2-7,TRBV11-2,TGTGCCAGCAGCTTAGGAGCTCTCTACGAGCAGTACTTC,CASSLGALYEQYF